The 14 T cell receptor beta chains presented below share a single source sample, sequenced in a study of vaccination and CD4 T cells after COVID-19. Cultured CD4+ T cell DNA underwent sequencing with the Oncomine TCR Beta short-read assay. TCRdb passed the PCR reads through MiXCR, listing each CDR3 protein once. The sample lists 16,000 or so distinct CDR3 sequences; 44% were seen once. No antigen has been assigned to these receptors. Time point defined: late sampling 161 to 241 days after vaccination in a few convalescent patients. Treatment of the sample: approximately nine-day PBMC culture with coronavirus spike peptide pools or control peptides (ViraFEST assay). The sequences come from CD4+ T cells from blood, cultured in vitro, collected about 7 months after SARS-CoV-2 vaccination. All receptors come from a human donor who had recovered from COVID-19.

This clonotype was detected only a few times. The chain links TRBV6-1 to TRBJ2-5; D not resolved. Germline V gene lookup returns CDR1 MNHNS and CDR2 SASEGT. Trimming left V 6 bases short and J 5 bases short, with 10 bases between. The CDR3 is 12 amino acids. CDR3: CASSLLEETQYF. In nucleotides, the CDR3 is TGTGCCAGCAGCCTTCTAGAGGAGACCCAGTACTTC.

This clonotype has just a few counts. This chain connects TRBV7-9 to TRBJ2-1, with a tentative D call TRBD2 (6 bases). This CDR3 has 13 residues. CDR1 and CDR2 from the germline V gene are SEHNR and FQNEAQ (reference sequence). Trimming cost V 3 bases and J 5 bases, with 8 bases left between them. CDR3 sequence reads: CASSFGLHNEQFF. The CDR3 DNA sequence: TGTGCCAGCAGCTTCGGACTACACAATGAGCAGTTCTTC.

This clonotype was counted a few times. The chain uses TRBV7-3 and TRBJ2-5; D perhaps matches TRBD2 (6 bases). Germline lookup yields CDR1 SGHTA and CDR2 FQGTGA. This CDR3 spans 14 amino acids. The ends were cut back, 1 base at V and 1 base at J, with 7 bases in the middle. The CDR3 DNA follows: TGTGCCAGCAGCTTAATGGGAGGCCAAGAGACCCAGTACTTC. Translated, it gives CASSLMGGQETQYF.

The chain couples TRBV4-1 to TRBJ1-6, with D hard to call. The CDR3 extends over 13 amino acids. Germline V lookup: CDR1 MGHRA, CDR2 YSYEKL. V was pared by 6 bases and J by 0 bases, with 3 bases between. CDR3 protein: CASRDSYNSPLHF. DNA for the CDR3: TGCGCCAGCAGGGACTCCTATAATTCACCCCTCCACTTT.

The chain employs TRBV5-1 and TRBJ2-3; the match to TRBD1 covers 9 bases. The ends lost 4 bases at V and 6 bases at J; junction bases unmatched: 6. The CDR3 is 14 residues long. Per germline, CDR1 SGHRS and CDR2 YFSETQ. CDR3 DNA: TGCGCCAGCAGCACAGGGACAGGGACTGATACGCAGTATTTT. Translating gives CASSTGTGTDTQYF.

V is TRBV20-1 and J is TRBJ2-1; 7 positions agree with TRBD1. The CDR3 spans 13 residues. CDR1 and CDR2 from the germline V gene are DFQATT and SNEGSKA (reference sequence). The ends lost 5 bases at V and 7 bases at J; junction bases unmatched: 8. The CDR3 here is CSARKDRRNEQFF. Written as DNA, the CDR3 is TGCAGTGCTCGAAAGGACAGGCGAAATGAGCAGTTCTTC.

Sample share makes this clonotype medium-sized. The rearrangement links TRBV27 to TRBJ1-2; 11 nucleotides align to TRBD1. The CDR3 loop spans 17 amino acids. V dropped 4 bases and J dropped 4; count of bases not matched to a gene: 11. In germline, CDR1 is MNHEY, CDR2 SMNVEV (reference sequence). CDR3 nucleotides: TGTGCCAGCAGTTCATCGGGACAGGGGGAAAGGGGCTATGGCTACACCTTC. Translation gives CASSSSGQGERGYGYTF.

This clonotype was counted between two and nine times. This chain uses TRBV5-1 with TRBJ2-5; D remains ambiguous. The germline V and J ends were trimmed by 2 bases and 1 base, with 6 bases remaining between them. The CDR3 totals 13 residues. Germline loops: CDR1 SGHRS, CDR2 YFSETQ. The CDR3 sequence: CASSFPTQETQYF. In nucleotides, the CDR3 is TGCGCCAGCAGCTTTCCTACCCAAGAGACCCAGTACTTC.

The chain couples TRBV7-2 to TRBJ2-1; 10 bases align to TRBD2. V shed 2 bases, J shed 8 bases, and the junction held 15 bases outside the gene matches. The CDR3 length is 18 residues. CDR1 and CDR2 (germline): SGHTA, FQGNSA. The CDR3 region is CASSLLFRAGGPGDEQFF. In nucleotides, the CDR3 is TGTGCCAGCAGCTTACTTTTCCGAGCGGGAGGGCCGGGGGATGAGCAGTTCTTC. The whole variable domain, filled in from reference TRBV7-2 and TRBJ2-1, reads GAGVSQSPSNKVTEKGKDVELRCDPISGHTALYWYRQSLGQGLEFLIYFQGNSAPDKSGLPSDRFSAERTGGSVSTLTIQRTQQEDSAVYLCASSLLFRAGGPGDEQFFGPGTRLTVL.

The chain links TRBV20-1 to TRBJ2-1; D gene uncertain. V lost 1 base and J lost 2, with 9 bases in between. Germline lookup yields CDR1 DFQATT and CDR2 SNEGSKA (reference sequence). The CDR3 consists of 14 residues. The DNA for the CDR3 is TGCAGTGCTAGAGGAGGCTCAACCTACAATGAGCAGTTCTTC. This gives the protein CSARGGSTYNEQFF.

Here the CDR3 DNA reads TGCGCCTCGCACAGGGGTGGCAACGAGCAGTACTTC. The encoded protein is CASHRGGNEQYF. The chain joins TRBV10-2 to TRBJ2-7; 7 bases line up with TRBD1. Germline CDR1 WSHSY, CDR2 SAAADI. CDR3 length: 12 residues. The V gene end was trimmed by 11 bases and the J gene end by 5 bases; junction bases not matched to a gene: 9.

This clonotype was recorded a few times. The chain employs TRBV20-1 and TRBJ2-7, with D possibly matching TRBD1 (5 bases). The CDR3 spans 12 residues. CDR1 is DFQATT and CDR2 is SNEGSKA in the germline V gene (reference sequence). The V end lost 6 bases, the J end lost 2 bases, and 11 bases lay between the germline ends. The DNA of the CDR3 is TGCAGTGCAGTACAGGACACCTACGAGCAGTACTTC. Its protein is CSAVQDTYEQYF.

With regard to this clonotype: One end of the junction is discordant with germline, which a read error may explain. This chain uses TRBV25-1 with TRBJ2-1; TRBD2 aligns across 10 bases. CDR3 length: 15 residues. The germline gives CDR1 MGHDK, CDR2 SYGVNS. This CDR3 is CASSQSGGEYNEQFF. In DNA, the CDR3 is TGTGCCAGCAGTCAAAGCGGGGGGGAATACAATGAACAGTTCTTC.

The chain carries TRBV20-1 and TRBJ1-2, with D possibly matching TRBD1 (5 bases). The CDR3 spans 13 residues. Germline V gene lookup returns CDR1 DFQATT and CDR2 SNEGSKA (reference sequence). Trimming left V 3 bases short and J 6 bases short, with 14 bases between. The CDR3 sequence: CSARGGDLNGYTF. The CDR3 DNA reads as TGCAGTGCTAGGGGGGGGGATTTGAATGGCTACACCTTC.